The 14 T cell receptor beta chains below come from one sample, sequenced in a study of regulatory T cells in long-lasting Graves disease. Time point indicated: newly diagnosed GD, antithyroid drugs for less than 3 months. From RNA extracted from PBMCs, the TCR library was made. Building of the TCR beta libraries involved iRepertoire HTBI primers and Arm-PCR of CDR3 regions. TCRdb called the multiplex PCR reads again in MiXCR, with one record for every CDR3 protein. The data contain 550,000 to 650,000 distinct CDR3 sequences, about 16% of them singletons. The data were also submitted as part of a second study, on T cells in Graves' hyperthyroidism and ophthalmopathy.

Here the sequenced sample was peripheral blood mononuclear cells (PBMCs), taken at new diagnosis, from a patient treated with antithyroid drugs. Source of these receptors: a man between 18 and 29 years old with Graves disease.

The chain employs TRBV5-1 and TRBJ2-7, with 10 bases that match TRBD2. The CDR3 extends over 14 amino acids. J gave up 5 bases and V 5 bases, and 7 bases lay outside the gene matches. Germline V gene data show CDR1 as SGHRS and CDR2 as YFSETQ. In DNA, the CDR3 is TGCGCCAGCAGTCAACTAGCGGGGTGGGACGAGCAGTACTTC. This translates into CASSQLAGWDEQYF.

There are many counts of this clonotype. The chain combines TRBV6-2 or TRBV6-3 with TRBJ2-7; 7 nucleotides agree with TRBD2. Trimming took 6 bases from V and 6 from J; bases not matched to a gene: 8. This CDR3 has 13 residues. The V gene's germline CDR1 is MNHEY and CDR2 SVGEGT. The CDR3 reads CASRWEGTSEQYF. The CDR3, as DNA: TGTGCCAGCAGGTGGGAGGGGACGAGCGAGCAGTACTTC.

The table lists this clonotype with a few counts. The chain couples TRBV5-1 to TRBJ2-3; 11 nucleotides align to TRBD1. Germline-derived CDR1 and CDR2 are SGHRS and YFSETQ. Losses at the gene ends were 3 bases for V and 4 bases for J; bases not matched to a gene: 4. The CDR3 is 15 residues long. CDR3 coding DNA: TGCGCCAGCAGCTGGACAGGGGGCGCTTCAGATACGCAGTATTTT. Amino acid sequence: CASSWTGGASDTQYF.

Concerning this clonotype: Since a much larger clone is just one base distant, this may be a read error. The chain uses TRBV29-1 and TRBJ2-7; 11 nucleotides align to TRBD2. The CDR3 covers 13 residues. Germline CDR1 and CDR2: SQVTM and ANQGSEA. DNA for the CDR3: TGCAGCGTGATGACTAGCGGGATCGACGAGCAGTGCTTC. Residues: CSVMTSGIDEQCF.

Ten or more counts support this clonotype. This chain links TRBV2 with TRBJ2-5; no definite D call. Germline V CDR1 and CDR2: SNHLY, FYNNEI. V was pared by 4 bases and J by 5 bases, with 14 bases between. This CDR3 contains 14 residues. CDR3 nucleotides: TGTGCCAGCAGTGGGGCTACTTTGAGGGAGACCCAGTACTTC. It translates to CASSGATLRETQYF.

Turning to this clonotype: This sequence may be a read error, since a much larger clone differs from it by one base. V usage is TRBV10-2 and J usage is TRBJ2-1, with 9 bases identical to TRBD2. Germline V gene sequence: CDR1 WSHSY, CDR2 SAAADI. The CDR3 is 15 residues long. The DNA of the CDR3 is TGCACCAGCAGTGGCGGGAGGGCCCTCTACAATGAGCAGTTCTTC. This codes for CTSSGGRALYNEQFF.

The CDR3 is CASSQDREIAGGSYEQYF. CDR3 in DNA: TGTGCCAGCAGCCAAGATCGGGAAATAGCGGGAGGATCCTACGAGCAGTACTTC. J is TRBJ2-7 and V is TRBV3-1; 10 bases fit TRBD2. Germline CDR1 and CDR2: LGHDT and YNNKEL (reference sequence). The CDR3 runs to 18 residues. V was pared by 0 bases and J by 1 base, with 9 bases of the junction left unmatched.

This clonotype has ten or more counts. The rearrangement links TRBV7-9 to TRBJ2-7; D might be TRBD1 (6 bases). Germline V CDR1 and CDR2: SEHNR, FQNEAQ (reference sequence). V lost 6 bases to trimming and J lost 2 bases, with 14 bases between them. This CDR3 has 14 amino acids. The DNA of the CDR3 is TGTGCCAGCAGGCAATCCGGGACACCCTACGAGCAGTACTTC. Translating gives CASRQSGTPYEQYF.

V gene TRBV5-4 combines with J gene TRBJ2-3; 7 positions match TRBD1. V gave up 4 bases and J gave up 4 bases; unmatched junction bases: 6. The CDR3 covers 14 residues. Germline V gene sequence: CDR1 SGHNT, CDR2 YYREEE (reference sequence). CDR3 in DNA: TGTGCCAGCAGCGGCGCCCAGGGGGCAGATACGCAGTATTTT. Translating gives CASSGAQGADTQYF. Combining the CDR3 with reference TRBV5-4 and TRBJ2-3 gives the whole variable domain ETGVTQSPTHLIKTRGQQVTLRCSSQSGHNTVSWYQQALGQGPQFIFQYYREEENGRGNFPPRFSGLQFPNYSSELNVNALELDDSALYLCASSGAQGADTQYFGPGTRLTVL.

This clonotype was observed a handful of times. V is TRBV7-3 and J is TRBJ2-1; 8 positions match TRBD2. The CDR3 consists of 14 residues. In germline, CDR1 is SGHTA, CDR2 FQGTGA. V shed 4 bases, J shed 4 bases, and the junction held 3 bases outside the gene matches. This CDR3 is CASSSGRGYNEQFF. For the CDR3, the DNA is TGTGCCAGCAGCTCCGGGAGGGGTTACAATGAGCAGTTCTTC.

This clonotype has a count of ten or more. This rearrangement joins TRBV24-1 to TRBJ2-1; possibly TRBD1 or TRBD2 for D (5 bases each). This CDR3 contains 14 residues. Germline V gene data show CDR1 as KGHDR and CDR2 as SFDVKD. Trimming removed 2 bases at V and 5 bases at J, with 9 bases between. CDR3 nucleotides: TGTGCCACCAGTGATTCCGGGACCCACAATGAGCAGTTCTTC. This gives the protein CATSDSGTHNEQFF.

This clonotype occurred many times. The CDR3 here is CSAKGLANTGELFF. The CDR3 DNA follows: TGCAGTGCAAAGGGACTAGCGAACACCGGGGAGCTGTTTTTT. This chain connects TRBV20-1 to TRBJ2-2; 8 bases line up with TRBD2. Germline V lookup: CDR1 DFQATT, CDR2 SNEGSKA (reference sequence). J lost 0 bases, V lost 6 bases, and 3 bases had no gene match. The CDR3 consists of 14 residues.

This clonotype was detected a few times. The CDR3: CSARDGTNQRQYF. The CDR3 region has the DNA TGCAGTGCTAGAGACGGGACTAATCAGCGGCAGTACTTC. V is TRBV20-1 and J is TRBJ2-7; the match to TRBD2 covers 7 bases. Germline V gene data show CDR1 as DFQATT and CDR2 as SNEGSKA (reference sequence). V trimming: 0 bases; J trimming: 9 bases; junction bases outside the gene matches: 8. CDR3 size: 13 residues.

This chain uses TRBV10-2 with TRBJ2-2; TRBD2 matches at 10 bases. After removal of 7 bases from V and 1 base from J, the junction contained 6 bases not matched to a gene. Germline V gives CDR1 WSHSY, CDR2 SAAADI. CDR3 length: 16 amino acids. The CDR3 nucleotides are TGCGCCAGCACCGAGCTAGCGGGAGAGAACACCGGGGAGCTGTTTTTT. Its protein is CASTELAGENTGELFF.